This TCR beta chain is drawn from a study of cytomegalovirus exposure and HLA in healthy donors. Overall study context: Falling in the Caucasian-associated ancestry cluster were 81% of approximately 410 genotyped donors.

The CDR3 runs 13 residues. The germline CDR1 and CDR2 sequences are LNHDA and SQIVND (reference sequence). V lost 3 bases and J 0 bases, leaving 6 bases between the germline ends. The PCR ran on 60 Vbeta and 13 Jbeta primers. TCRdb keeps only in-frame clones here, not all; method: immunoSEQ multiplex PCR. The sample has about 120,000 clones; 70% to 85% are singletons. The receptor's source is a man aged 50-59 years in good health and CMV-seropositive. The sequenced material came from PBMCs. The V gene is TRBV19, the J gene TRBJ2-7, with D perhaps matching TRBD1 (6 bases). CDR3 sequence reads: CASSMTGSYEQYF. The DNA for the CDR3 is TGTGCCAGTAGTATGACAGGCTCCTACGAGCAGTACTTC.